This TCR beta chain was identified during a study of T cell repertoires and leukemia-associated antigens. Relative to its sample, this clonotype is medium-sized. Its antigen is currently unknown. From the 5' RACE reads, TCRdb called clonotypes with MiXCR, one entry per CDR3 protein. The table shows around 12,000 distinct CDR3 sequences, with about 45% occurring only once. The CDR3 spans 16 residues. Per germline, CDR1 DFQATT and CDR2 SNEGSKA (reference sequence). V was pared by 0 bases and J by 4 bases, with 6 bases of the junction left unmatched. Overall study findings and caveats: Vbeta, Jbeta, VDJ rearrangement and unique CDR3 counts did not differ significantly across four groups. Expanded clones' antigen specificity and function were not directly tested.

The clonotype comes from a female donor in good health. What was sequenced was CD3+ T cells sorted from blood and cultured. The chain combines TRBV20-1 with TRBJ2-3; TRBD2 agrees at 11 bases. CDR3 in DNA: TGCAGTGCTAGAGACACTAGCGGGAGTTGGGCAGATACGCAGTATTTT. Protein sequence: CSARDTSGSWADTQYF.